This passage covers 14 T cell receptor beta chains from one sample sequenced in a study of Graves' ophthalmopathy and Graves' hyperthyroidism. From RNA, the CDR3 regions of TCR beta chains were amplified and sequenced. A first-round RT-PCR used HTBI primers, followed by a second-round multiplex PCR. TCRdb recomputed calls from the multiplex PCR reads with MiXCR, one row per CDR3 protein. The sample shows about 180,000 distinct CDR3 sequences, about 40% of them seen only once. Specimen: peripheral blood. These receptors originate from a woman between 40 and 55 years old with Graves' ophthalmopathy.

The CDR3 nucleotides are TGTGCCAGCTCCCCCCAGGACCAGCCCCAGCATTTT. Protein: CASSPQDQPQHF. The chain joins TRBV2 to TRBJ1-5; D gene uncertain. Germline CDR1 is SNHLY and CDR2 is FYNNEI. V lost 8 bases, J lost 7 bases, and 12 bases lay in between. This CDR3 comprises 12 residues.

This clonotype was seen many times. V gene TRBV20-1 combines with J gene TRBJ2-7; 9 bases map to TRBD1. V trimming: 5 bases; J trimming: 3 bases; junction bases outside the gene matches: 5. CDR1 is DFQATT, CDR2 SNEGSKA, per germline (reference sequence). The CDR3 runs to 13 residues. The CDR3 is CSAPGQGHYEQYF. The CDR3 DNA reads as TGCAGTGCTCCGGGACAGGGACACTACGAGCAGTACTTC.

The sample holds many counts of this clonotype. The chain is built from TRBV15 and TRBJ2-4; D gene ambiguous. Germline V gives CDR1 LNHNV, CDR2 YYDKDF (reference sequence). CDR3 length: 13 residues. V was shortened by 5 bases and J by 8 bases, with 13 bases between the two germline ends. CDR3 DNA sequence: TGTGCCACCAGCTATGGAATGTCGGACATTCAGTACTTC. It specifies CATSYGMSDIQYF.

This clonotype was observed at least ten times. The chain uses TRBV5-1 and TRBJ2-7, with D unresolved. Germline V CDR1 and CDR2: SGHRS, YFSETQ. V was clipped by 0 bases and J by 2 bases, with 9 bases between them. This CDR3 has 14 amino acids. The CDR3 protein is CASSLASGPYEQYF. CDR3 DNA sequence: TGCGCCAGCAGCTTGGCCTCGGGTCCCTACGAGCAGTACTTC.

This clonotype was detected many times. CDR3 in amino acids: CAWSDSGNIQYF. In DNA, the CDR3 is TGTGCCTGGAGTGACAGTGGTAACATTCAGTACTTC. The V gene is TRBV30, the J gene TRBJ2-4; D unclear. Germline V gene sequence: CDR1 GTSNPN, CDR2 SVGIG (reference sequence). V was pared by 1 base and J by 7 bases, with 8 bases between. This CDR3 is built from 12 residues.

This chain joins TRBV6-2 or TRBV6-3 and TRBJ2-7, with D hard to call. Germline V lookup: CDR1 MNHEY, CDR2 SVGEGT. V shed 0 bases and J shed 0 bases, with 15 bases lying between them. The CDR3 is 17 amino acids. CDR3 in DNA: TGTGCCAGCAGTTACTCGAGTGTGCGCTTCCCCTCCTACGAGCAGTACTTC. Translating it yields CASSYSSVRFPSYEQYF.

This clonotype was detected many times. The chain couples TRBV29-1 to TRBJ1-1; D is uncertain. The ends were cut back, 7 bases at V and 4 bases at J, with 13 bases in the middle. The CDR3 is 12 residues long. Germline V gene data show CDR1 as SQVTM and CDR2 as ANQGSEA. This chain's CDR3 is CSARDSGTEAFF. The CDR3 nucleotides read TGCAGCGCTCGAGATTCGGGCACTGAAGCTTTCTTT. Looking up the rest from reference TRBV29-1 and TRBJ1-1 gives the full variable domain: SAVISQKPSRDICQRGTSLTIQCQVDSQVTMMFWYRQQPGQSLTLIATANQGSEATYESGFVIDKFPISRPNLTFSTLTVSNMSPEDSSIYLCSARDSGTEAFFGQGTRLTVV.

Many counts were recorded for this clonotype. The CDR3 coding sequence is TGTGCCAGCAGTGAATGGGGAGGTGGGGTAGGTTGGCCCCAGCATTTT. It codes for CASSEWGGGVGWPQHF. This rearrangement joins TRBV6-1 to TRBJ1-5; no clear D. Per germline, CDR1 MNHNS and CDR2 SASEGT. This CDR3 comprises 16 residues. Trimming shortened V by 2 bases and J by 9 bases, and 20 bases separated the two germline ends.

The CDR3 DNA follows: TGTGCCACCAGCCCCGGGACAGGTCTCTACGAGCAGTACTTC. Amino acids: CATSPGTGLYEQYF. The chain is built from TRBV24-1 and TRBJ2-7; 8 bases line up with TRBD1. CDR1 is KGHDR and CDR2 is SFDVKD in the germline V gene. V gave up 7 bases and J gave up 3 bases; unmatched junction bases: 7. The CDR3 spans 14 residues.

At least ten counts were recorded for this clonotype. This chain links TRBV6-2 or TRBV6-3 with TRBJ1-1, with D unresolved. The V end lost 2 bases, the J end lost 0 bases, and 10 bases lay between the germline ends. The germline V gene has CDR1 MNHEY and CDR2 SVGEGT. The CDR3 length is 15 residues. The CDR3 reads CASSYIGPLNTEAFF. The CDR3, as DNA: TGTGCCAGCAGTTACATTGGGCCACTGAACACTGAAGCTTTCTTT.

V is TRBV7-3 and J is TRBJ2-7; 9 nucleotides line up with TRBD1. The CDR3 covers 16 residues. In germline, CDR1 is SGHTA, CDR2 FQGTGA. V shed 4 bases, J shed 3 bases, and the junction held 10 bases outside the gene matches. The CDR3 bases are TGTGCCAGCAGCTCGTCCCGGGACAGGGCAAACTACGAGCAGTACTTC. Encoded protein: CASSSSRDRANYEQYF. Looking up the rest from reference TRBV7-3 and TRBJ2-7 gives the full variable domain: GAGVSQTPSNKVTEKGKYVELRCDPISGHTALYWYRQSLGQGPEFLIYFQGTGAADDSGLPNDRFFAVRPEGSVSTLKIQRTERGDSAVYLCASSSSRDRANYEQYFGPGTRLTVT.

This clonotype turned up a few times. The chain couples TRBV11-2 to TRBJ2-7; D unresolved. CDR3 length: 15 amino acids. Trimming stripped 2 bases from V and 7 bases from J, with 18 bases between. Germline CDR1 reads SGHAT; CDR2 reads FQNNGV. The CDR3 DNA is TGTGCCAGCAGCTTAACTGGCGGAGTCATAGGGGAGCAGTACTTC. This translates into CASSLTGGVIGEQYF. Variable domain in full (rest from reference TRBV11-2 and TRBJ2-7): EAGVAQSPRYKIIEKRQSVAFWCNPISGHATLYWYQQILGQGPKLLIQFQNNGVVDDSQLPKDRFSAERLKGVDSTLKIQPAKLEDSAVYLCASSLTGGVIGEQYFGPGTRLTVT.

Many counts were recorded for this clonotype. V and J are TRBV20-1 and TRBJ2-5, with D maybe TRBD2 (6 bases). V was trimmed by 5 bases and J by 2 bases, leaving 15 bases between them. The CDR3 spans 14 residues. In germline, CDR1 is DFQATT, CDR2 SNEGSKA (reference sequence). As DNA, the CDR3 is TGCAGTGCTGGGGGAAGCGGGTTGCAAGAGACCCAGTACTTC. Translating gives CSAGGSGLQETQYF.

This clonotype occurred many times. This chain uses TRBV12-3 or TRBV12-4 with TRBJ2-5; 8 bases are shared with TRBD1. This CDR3 has 13 residues. V shed 6 bases and J 5 bases; nucleotides not matched to a gene: 5. The CDR3 sequence: CASRTTGAETQYF. CDR3 nucleotide sequence: TGTGCCAGCAGGACGACAGGGGCGGAGACCCAGTACTTC.